A single sample is the source of the 10 T cell receptor beta chains below, sequenced in a study of blood T cell repertoires in COVID-19. The method was immunoSEQ multiplex PCR; TCRdb's version includes in-frame clones alone and lacks a portion of them. The sample carries 120,000 to 150,000 clones, around 87% recorded once. Specimen: PBMCs or T cells enriched from blood (not recorded which). Receptors originate from a woman aged 25-40 years with acute COVID-19.

This clone has a handful of counts. The rearrangement uses TRBV7-9 and TRBJ2-7; possibly TRBD1 for D (5 bases). Germline V gene sequence: CDR1 SEHNR, CDR2 FQNEAQ (reference sequence). The V end lost 3 bases, the J end lost 5 bases, and 17 bases lay between the germline ends. This CDR3 comprises 15 residues. CDR3 DNA: TGTGCCAGCAGCTTTGGGGCCAGATCCCTCAACGAGCAGTACTTC. Amino acids: CASSFGARSLNEQYF.

The chain employs TRBV7-2 and TRBJ2-7; TRBD2 matches 10 bases. Trimming cost V 5 bases and J 0 bases; bases outside gene matches: 4. The CDR3 contains 15 residues. Germline V CDR1 and CDR2: SGHTA, FQGNSA. The chain's CDR3 is CASSERLAGSYEQYF. Written as DNA, the CDR3 is TGTGCCAGCAGCGAACGACTAGCGGGCTCCTACGAGCAGTACTTC.

The rearrangement links TRBV19 to TRBJ2-7; TRBD2 aligns across 12 bases. The CDR3 consists of 17 residues. CDR1 LNHDA and CDR2 SQIVND come from the germline V gene (reference sequence). J lost 2 bases, V lost 5 bases, and 10 bases had no gene match. The CDR3 sequence: CASSEHGLAGSPYEQYF. DNA of the CDR3: TGTGCCAGTAGTGAACATGGACTAGCGGGATCTCCCTACGAGCAGTACTTC.

This clone was detected once. V usage is TRBV5-4 and J usage is TRBJ2-7; TRBD2 agrees at 11 bases. From germline, CDR1 is SGHNT and CDR2 YYREEE (reference sequence). V trimming: 1 base; J trimming: 1 base; junction bases outside the gene matches: 1. The CDR3 is 15 residues long. CDR3 bases: TGTGCCAGCAGCTTGACTAGCGGGAGTTCCTACGAGCAGTACTTC. Amino acid sequence: CASSLTSGSSYEQYF.

The chain is built from TRBV28 and TRBJ1-5, with a weak D call TRBD1 (5 bases). The germline V gene encodes CDR1 MDHEN and CDR2 SYDVKM. V lost 3 bases and J lost 2, with 11 bases in between. The CDR3 runs 15 residues. CDR3 in DNA: TGTGCCAGCAGTTTCCAAGGGGCAGGCAATCAGCCCCAGCATTTT. Translation gives CASSFQGAGNQPQHF.

This sequence joins TRBV5-6 and TRBJ2-3; D ambiguous. Looked up from germline, CDR1 is SGHDT and CDR2 is YYEEEE. The CDR3 extends over 14 amino acids. V dropped 0 bases and J dropped 0 bases, with 5 bases sitting between them. CDR3 residues: CASSLGQSTDTQYF. DNA of the CDR3: TGTGCCAGCAGCTTGGGGCAGAGCACAGATACGCAGTATTTT.

This sequence joins TRBV19 and TRBJ2-1, with 12 bases aligning to TRBD2. CDR3 length: 16 residues. Looked up from germline, CDR1 is LNHDA and CDR2 is SQIVND (reference sequence). J gave up 6 bases and V 3 bases, and 6 bases lay outside the gene matches. CDR3 residues: CASSMQGLAGSNEQFF. The CDR3 DNA reads as TGTGCCAGTAGTATGCAAGGACTAGCGGGAAGCAATGAGCAGTTCTTC. The entire variable domain, with the rest obtained from reference TRBV19 and TRBJ2-1, is as follows: DGGITQSPKYLFRKEGQNVTLSCEQNLNHDAMYWYRQDPGQGLRLIYYSQIVNDFQKGDIAEGYSVSREKKESFPLTVTSAQKNPTAFYLCASSMQGLAGSNEQFFGPGTRLTVL.

This clone appeared a few times. The rearrangement links TRBV10-3 to TRBJ1-5, with 7 bases identical to TRBD1. Germline V lookup: CDR1 ENHRY, CDR2 SYGVKD. V was clipped by 4 bases and J by 1 base; unmatched bases: 1. The CDR3 sequence is 14 residues long. The CDR3 region has the DNA TGTGCCATCAGTGCGACAGGGAGCAATCAGCCCCAGCATTTT. It yields the protein CAISATGSNQPQHF.

The rearrangement joins TRBV7-6 to TRBJ2-2; D is possibly TRBD2 (5 bases). The CDR3 contains 15 residues. Looked up from germline, CDR1 is SGHVS and CDR2 is FNYEAQ. V gave up 4 bases and J gave up 7 bases, with 16 bases separating them. CDR3 nucleotides: TGTGCCAGCAGCTATGGGAGAGCGGCGGGCGGGGAGCTGTTTTTT. It codes for CASSYGRAAGGELFF.

This chain uses TRBV7-8 with TRBJ1-3; unclear D gene. The germline gives CDR1 SGHVS, CDR2 FQNEAQ. With 2 bases removed from V and 1 base from J, the gap between germline ends came to 21 bases. The CDR3 contains 19 residues. This chain's CDR3 is CASSLSLWAADRSGNTIYF. CDR3 nucleotide sequence: TGTGCCAGCAGCTTAAGCCTTTGGGCCGCCGACCGATCTGGAAACACCATATATTTT.